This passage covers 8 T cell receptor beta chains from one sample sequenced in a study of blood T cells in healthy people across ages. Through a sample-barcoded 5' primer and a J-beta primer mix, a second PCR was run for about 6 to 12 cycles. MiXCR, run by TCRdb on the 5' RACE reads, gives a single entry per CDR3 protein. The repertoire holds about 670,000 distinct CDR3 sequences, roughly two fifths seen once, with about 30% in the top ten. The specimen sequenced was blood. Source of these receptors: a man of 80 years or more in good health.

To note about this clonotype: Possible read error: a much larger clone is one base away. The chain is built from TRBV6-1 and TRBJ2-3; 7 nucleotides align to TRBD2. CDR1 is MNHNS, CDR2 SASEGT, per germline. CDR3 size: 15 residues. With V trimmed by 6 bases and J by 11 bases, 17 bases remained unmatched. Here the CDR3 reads CASSLRLATLNMQYF. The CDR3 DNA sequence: TGTGCCAGCAGCTTGAGACTAGCCACCTTGAATATGCAGTATTTT.

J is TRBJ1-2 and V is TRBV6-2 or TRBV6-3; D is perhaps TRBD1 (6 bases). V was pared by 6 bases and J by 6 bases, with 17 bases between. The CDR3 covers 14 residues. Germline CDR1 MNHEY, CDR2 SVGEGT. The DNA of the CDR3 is TGTGCCAGCAGCATACAGGGAACGACGAATGGCTACACCTTC. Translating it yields CASSIQGTTNGYTF.

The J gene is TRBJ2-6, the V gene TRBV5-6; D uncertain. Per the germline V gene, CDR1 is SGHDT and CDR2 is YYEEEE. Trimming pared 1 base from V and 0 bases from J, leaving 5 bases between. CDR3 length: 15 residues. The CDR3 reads CASSLQNSGANVLTF. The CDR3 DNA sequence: TGTGCCAGCAGCTTGCAGAACTCTGGGGCCAACGTCCTGACTTTC. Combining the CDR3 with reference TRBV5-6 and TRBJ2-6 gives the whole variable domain DAGVTQSPTHLIKTRGQQVTLRCSPKSGHDTVSWYQQALGQGPQFIFQYYEEEERQRGNFPDRFSGHQFPNYSSELNVNALLLGDSALYLCASSLQNSGANVLTFGAGSRLTVL.

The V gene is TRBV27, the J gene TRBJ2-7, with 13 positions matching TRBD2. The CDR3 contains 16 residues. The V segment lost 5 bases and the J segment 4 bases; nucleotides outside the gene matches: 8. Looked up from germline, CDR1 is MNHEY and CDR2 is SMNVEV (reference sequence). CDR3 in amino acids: CASSTGTSGTLYEQYF. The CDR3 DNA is TGTGCCAGCAGTACGGGGACTAGCGGGACCCTGTACGAGCAGTACTTC.

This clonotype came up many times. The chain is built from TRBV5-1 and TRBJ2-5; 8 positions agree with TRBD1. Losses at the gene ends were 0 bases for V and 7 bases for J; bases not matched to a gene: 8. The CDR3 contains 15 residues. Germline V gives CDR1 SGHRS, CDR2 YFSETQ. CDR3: CASSLVGQVFGTQYF. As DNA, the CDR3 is TGCGCCAGCAGCTTGGTGGGACAGGTTTTTGGGACCCAGTACTTC. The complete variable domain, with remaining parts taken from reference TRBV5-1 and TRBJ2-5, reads KAGVTQTPRYLIKTRGQQVTLSCSPISGHRSVSWYQQTPGQGLQFLFEYFSETQRNKGNFPGRFSGRQFSNSRSEMNVSTLELGDSALYLCASSLVGQVFGTQYFGPGTRLLVL.

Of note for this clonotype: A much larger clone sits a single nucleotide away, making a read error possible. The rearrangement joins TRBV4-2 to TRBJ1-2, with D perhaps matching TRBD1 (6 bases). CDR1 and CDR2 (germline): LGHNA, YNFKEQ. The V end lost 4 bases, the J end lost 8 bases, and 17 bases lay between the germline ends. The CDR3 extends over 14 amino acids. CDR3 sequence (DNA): TGTGCCAGCAGCCGAATGGCAGGGGAAGACGGCTACACCTTC. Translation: CASSRMAGEDGYTF.

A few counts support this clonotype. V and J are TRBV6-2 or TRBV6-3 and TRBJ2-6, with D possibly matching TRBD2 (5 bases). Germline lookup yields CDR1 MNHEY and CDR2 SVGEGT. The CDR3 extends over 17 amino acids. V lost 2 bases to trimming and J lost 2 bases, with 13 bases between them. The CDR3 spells CASSYVSLTTGANVLTF. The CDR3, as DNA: TGTGCCAGCAGTTACGTGAGTTTGACTACTGGGGCCAACGTCCTGACTTTC.

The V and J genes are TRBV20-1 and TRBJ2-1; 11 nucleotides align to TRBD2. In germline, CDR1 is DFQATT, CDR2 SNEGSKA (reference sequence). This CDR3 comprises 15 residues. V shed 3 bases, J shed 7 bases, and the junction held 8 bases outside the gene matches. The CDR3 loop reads CSARGVAGGLNEQFF. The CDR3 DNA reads TGCAGTGCTAGGGGGGTAGCGGGAGGGTTGAATGAGCAGTTCTTC.